The 17 T cell receptor beta chains below all came from one sample that was sequenced in a study of cytomegalovirus exposure and HLA in healthy donors. The PCR had 60 Vbeta and 13 Jbeta primers. TCRdb keeps only in-frame clones here, not all; method: immunoSEQ multiplex PCR. The table has under 150,000 clones, approximately 80% seen once. Sequencing was done on a sample of PBMCs. These receptors originate from a girl aged 2-10 years in good health and CMV-seronegative.

In its sample, this clone was seen once. The chain employs TRBV6-1 and TRBJ1-4, with 8 bases matching TRBD1. The CDR3 consists of 16 residues. Germline assignment: CDR1 MNHNS and CDR2 SASEGT. The J segment lost 7 bases and the V segment lost 0 bases, leaving 7 bases of the junction unmatched. This CDR3 reads CASSEAGPGGAEKLFF. The CDR3, as DNA: TGTGCCAGCAGTGAAGCGGGCCCAGGGGGCGCTGAAAAACTGTTTTTT.

The rearrangement joins TRBV6-5 to TRBJ2-1; 8 positions match TRBD2. The CDR3 covers 15 residues. The V segment lost 2 bases and the J segment 7 bases; nucleotides outside the gene matches: 7. Germline loops: CDR1 MNHEY, CDR2 SVGAGI. This CDR3 is CASSYPGPGGNEQFF. The CDR3 region has the DNA TGTGCCAGCAGTTACCCGGGGCCGGGGGGGAATGAGCAGTTCTTC.

The chain recombines TRBV7-9 with TRBJ2-7, with 7 bases that match TRBD1. J gave up 2 bases and V 0 bases, and 4 bases lay outside the gene matches. In germline, CDR1 is SEHNR, CDR2 FQNEAQ (reference sequence). This CDR3 is built from 15 residues. This CDR3 is CASSLAGTEAYEQYF. The CDR3 coding sequence is TGTGCCAGCAGCTTAGCGGGGACAGAAGCCTACGAGCAGTACTTC.

The chain couples TRBV25-1 to TRBJ1-1; 12 positions match TRBD1. The CDR3 length is 15 residues. Trimming at V came to 5 bases and at J to 4 bases, leaving 5 bases not matched to a gene. CDR1 is MGHDK and CDR2 is SYGVNS in the germline V gene. The CDR3 DNA reads TGTGCCAGCAGTCCGGGACAGGGGGCCGGCACTGAAGCTTTCTTT. This gives the protein CASSPGQGAGTEAFF.

The rearrangement joins TRBV7-8 to TRBJ2-5, with 9 bases lining up with TRBD1. Trimming cost V 6 bases and J 0 bases; bases outside gene matches: 5. CDR1 and CDR2 (germline): SGHVS, FQNEAQ. The CDR3 covers 15 residues. The CDR3 coding sequence is TGTGCCAGCAGATTGGGACAGGGAGACCAAGAGACCCAGTACTTC. Its translation is CASRLGQGDQETQYF.

In this sample, this clone turned up once. V is TRBV7-9 and J is TRBJ2-5; 7 bases fit TRBD1. This CDR3 has 15 amino acids. V lost 1 base and J lost 0; bases outside the gene matches: 2. CDR1 is SEHNR and CDR2 is FQNEAQ in the germline V gene (reference sequence). The CDR3 DNA reads as TGTGCCAGCAGCTTAGACAGGGGATACCAAGAGACCCAGTACTTC. As protein: CASSLDRGYQETQYF.

The rearrangement links TRBV5-1 to TRBJ2-1; D remains unclear. The CDR3 runs 13 residues. The V end was cut by 0 bases, the J end by 8 bases, with 9 bases between. The V gene's germline CDR1 is SGHRS and CDR2 YFSETQ. The chain's CDR3 is CASSLVVVHEQFF. CDR3 DNA sequence: TGCGCCAGCAGCTTGGTTGTAGTCCATGAGCAGTTCTTC. Complete variable domain (other parts from reference TRBV5-1 and TRBJ2-1): KAGVTQTPRYLIKTRGQQVTLSCSPISGHRSVSWYQQTPGQGLQFLFEYFSETQRNKGNFPGRFSGRQFSNSRSEMNVSTLELGDSALYLCASSLVVVHEQFFGPGTRLTVL.

This clone showed up just once. This chain joins TRBV12-5 and TRBJ2-2, with TRBD1 identical over 11 bases. The CDR3 runs to 20 residues. Per the germline V gene, CDR1 is LGHNT and CDR2 is FRNRAP. Trimming removed 2 bases from V and 1 base from J; junction bases left unmatched: 12. The CDR3 DNA sequence: TGTGCTAGTGGTTTGCTTCCTAAAGGGGGACAGGGGGAGAACACCGGGGAGCTGTTTTTT. It specifies CASGLLPKGGQGENTGELFF.

This clone has a handful of counts. The V call is TRBV19, the J call TRBJ1-5, with 10 bases identical to TRBD1. With V trimmed by 6 bases and J by 4 bases, 6 bases remained unmatched. Germline CDR1 and CDR2: LNHDA and SQIVND (reference sequence). This CDR3 has 15 amino acids. CDR3 loop: CASRKGQGPNQPQHF. CDR3 bases: TGTGCCAGTAGGAAGGGACAGGGGCCTAATCAGCCCCAGCATTTT.

The chain carries TRBV5-1 and TRBJ1-3; 7 positions match TRBD1. Looked up from germline, CDR1 is SGHRS and CDR2 is YFSETQ. This CDR3 contains 19 residues. V lost 4 bases and J lost 4; bases outside the gene matches: 20. In DNA, the CDR3 is TGCGCCAGCAGCCGTGACAGGGTAGTCGAGATCCGAGGGGGAAACACCATATATTTT. Its protein product is CASSRDRVVEIRGGNTIYF.

The chain couples TRBV11-1 to TRBJ1-2; TRBD1 matches 7 bases. Germline assignment: CDR1 SGHAT and CDR2 FQDESV (reference sequence). CDR3 length: 16 amino acids. Trimming cost V 3 bases and J 6 bases; bases outside gene matches: 13. As DNA, the CDR3 is TGTGCCAGCAGCTTGTATGGGACAGAGGGACGGGATGGCTACACCTTC. Its protein product is CASSLYGTEGRDGYTF. Looking up the rest from reference TRBV11-1 and TRBJ1-2 gives the full variable domain: EAEVAQSPRYKITEKSQAVAFWCDPISGHATLYWYRQILGQGPELLVQFQDESVVDDSQLPKDRFSAERLKGVDSTLKIQPAELGDSAMYLCASSLYGTEGRDGYTFGSGTRLTVV.

This clone was observed once. V and J are TRBV9 and TRBJ2-1; D is unresolved. This CDR3 region has 15 residues. Trimming removed 0 bases from V and 1 base from J, with 8 bases in between. Per the germline V gene, CDR1 is SGDLS and CDR2 is YYNGEE. This chain's CDR3 is CASSVGGESYNEQFF. CDR3 coding DNA: TGTGCCAGCAGCGTAGGAGGAGAGTCCTACAATGAGCAGTTCTTC.

As regards this clone: Other DNA sequences in this sample translate to the same CDR3. J is TRBJ1-1 and V is TRBV19; 8 positions match TRBD1. CDR3 length equals 15 residues. Germline-derived CDR1 and CDR2 are LNHDA and SQIVND (reference sequence). V was clipped by 5 bases and J by 1 base; unmatched bases: 6. For the CDR3, the DNA is TGTGCCAGTAGTCCAAGACAGGGGTCGAACACTGAAGCTTTCTTT. Residues: CASSPRQGSNTEAFF. The full variable domain, its missing parts supplied by reference TRBV19 and TRBJ1-1, is DGGITQSPKYLFRKEGQNVTLSCEQNLNHDAMYWYRQDPGQGLRLIYYSQIVNDFQKGDIAEGYSVSREKKESFPLTVTSAQKNPTAFYLCASSPRQGSNTEAFFGQGTRLTVV.

This rearrangement joins TRBV25-1 to TRBJ1-3; possibly TRBD1 for D (5 bases). The V gene's germline CDR1 is MGHDK and CDR2 SYGVNS. CDR3 length: 14 residues. V gave up 3 bases and J gave up 2 bases, with 8 bases separating them. This CDR3 reads CASSESGTGNTIYF. DNA for the CDR3: TGTGCCAGCAGTGAGTCAGGGACTGGAAACACCATATATTTT.

This clone has more than one count but fewer than ten. The chain joins TRBV4-3 to TRBJ2-3, with D perhaps TRBD2 (5 bases). Trimming took off 4 bases at V and 4 bases at J, with 18 bases between the two ends. The germline gives CDR1 LGHNA, CDR2 YSLEER. The CDR3 runs to 16 residues. CDR3 protein: CASSRKFWGDADTQYF. The CDR3 nucleotides read TGCGCCAGCAGCCGCAAGTTTTGGGGAGATGCAGATACGCAGTATTTT.

The chain is built from TRBV4-1 and TRBJ2-3, with 9 bases that match TRBD2. Germline-derived CDR1 and CDR2 are MGHRA and YSYEKL. The CDR3 spans 19 residues. V was clipped by 0 bases and J by 6 bases; unmatched bases: 16. The CDR3 sequence: CASSQDWAKRGRDGDTQYF. The DNA for the CDR3 is TGCGCCAGCAGCCAAGATTGGGCGAAACGCGGGAGGGATGGCGATACGCAGTATTTT.

The rearrangement joins TRBV6-1 to TRBJ2-7; 8 positions agree with TRBD1. The V gene end was trimmed by 7 bases and the J gene end by 7 bases; junction bases not matched to a gene: 9. CDR1 MNHNS and CDR2 SASEGT come from the germline V gene. CDR3 length: 13 residues. CDR3 amino acids: CASTWTGTEEQYF. DNA for the CDR3: TGTGCCAGCACCTGGACAGGGACGGAAGAGCAGTACTTC.